A selection of T cell receptor beta chains follows, all from one sample in a study of response to subunit inactivated influenza vaccine. TCRdb re-called the RT-PCR reads with MiXCR, one entry per CDR3 protein. The sample records approximately 700,000 distinct CDR3 sequences, about a sixth being singletons. Source: PBMCs from blood, taken 12 days after vaccination. All receptors come from a man between 50 and 59 years old who received an inactivated influenza vaccine. The conserved cysteine and the conserved F or W are not part of the CDR3 here. Size is omitted from some rows. Given values are once, few, many or a class for expanded clones.

abundance	v_gene	j_gene	CDR3aa
NA	TRBV3-1	TRBJ2-6	ASSQVGHGPYGANVLT
many	TRBV5-1	TRBJ1-2	ASSTYDRVSDGYT
few	TRBV7-2	TRBJ2-1	ASSLGLSGLSYNEQF
NA	TRBV6-2/TRBV6-3	TRBJ1-5	ASSRAGQGKGQPQH
once	TRBV6-1	TRBJ1-4	ASSRAGAREKLF
once	TRBV7-3	TRBJ2-2	ASRRTPSTGELF
few	TRBV29-1	TRBJ2-5	SVRVRQIEETQY
few	TRBV5-1	TRBJ2-3	ASSLSSGGITDTQY
NA	TRBV5-1	TRBJ2-5	ASSLGGTSERETQY
NA	TRBV12-3/TRBV12-4	TRBJ2-6	ASSKGISGANVLT
few	TRBV21-1	TRBJ1-5	ASSGYRTGRVQPQH
NA	TRBV6-1	TRBJ2-1	ASRKNIVSEQF
NA	TRBV20-1	TRBJ1-2	SASPGASVGLGGYT
many	TRBV28	TRBJ2-1	ASSFLSRGQDYNEQF
NA	TRBV20-1	TRBJ2-3	SASPPTGLLNTQY
few	TRBV5-1	TRBJ2-5	ASASGERETQY
NA	TRBV7-3	TRBJ2-2	ASSLTGQSTGELF
many	TRBV12-3/TRBV12-4	TRBJ2-1	ASSFSSGGFYSYNEQF
NA	TRBV12-3/TRBV12-4	TRBJ1-1	ASMNGLGEAF
few	TRBV27	TRBJ1-5	ASNPRLTSNQPQH
few	TRBV6-2/TRBV6-3	TRBJ1-2	ASSPAHYGYT
NA	TRBV24-1	TRBJ2-1	ATSALPGQGDEQF
many	TRBV5-6	TRBJ2-5	ASSSLQGGDQY
few	TRBV6-5	TRBJ2-6	ASSLQGTGSGANVLT
NA	TRBV28	TRBJ2-3	AVLPMAGVTDTQY
NA	TRBV28	TRBJ2-1	ASSLRAGGNYNEQF
NA	TRBV28	TRBJ2-1	ASSLNSGRPREQF
few	TRBV14	TRBJ1-1	ASSQTGLATEAF
many	TRBV10-3	TRBJ2-7	AISRSLAGSYEQY
NA	TRBV12-3/TRBV12-4	TRBJ1-5	ASSLRVVL
few	TRBV10-3	TRBJ2-2	AMSPGQTNTGELF
few	TRBV6-1	TRBJ1-1	ASRHRERGTEAF
NA	TRBV27	TRBJ2-7	ASSTTSGATRQY
NA	TRBV4-1	TRBJ2-2	ASSQARTANTGELF
few	TRBV20-1	TRBJ2-5	SPSGRGHQETQY
many	TRBV10-3	TRBJ2-2	AISANHRTGELF
few	TRBV20-1	TRBJ1-2	SAGLDYGYT
NA	TRBV7-1	TRBJ2-3	ASSSSLTGSRGGEQVTDTQY
NA	TRBV7-9	TRBJ2-3	ASSDTGTSGRPTDTQY
few	TRBV20-1	TRBJ2-5	SAKRGGETQY
NA	TRBV5-3	TRBJ2-2	ARSTRPGTGVNTGELF
NA	TRBV11-1	TRBJ2-1	ASSLQWGLALSYNEQF
NA	TRBV5-1	TRBJ2-5	ASSFLASQETQY
NA	TRBV12-3/TRBV12-4	TRBJ2-3	ASGRGGSDTQY
few	TRBV19	TRBJ2-5	ASRRDRGGEETQY
few	TRBV28	TRBJ2-1	ASSLTGLGNEQF
many	TRBV7-2	TRBJ2-1	ASSLSGSEQF
NA	TRBV24-1	TRBJ2-3	ATSDRTATRGNTQY